This T cell receptor beta chain was sequenced during a study of breast tumors, draining lymph nodes, adjacent tissues. Breast cancer patients provided tissue from their axillary draining lymph nodes. Concerning this clonotype itself: As yet, its antigen is unknown.

There are 15 residues in the CDR3. Per the germline V gene, CDR1 is MNHEY and CDR2 is SVGEGT. V lost 4 bases to trimming and J lost 5 bases; unmatched junction nucleotides: 7. Study outcomes and limitations: Tumor TCR diversity was below lymph nodes but above nontumor tissue. Data fit most tumor T cells coming from lymph node, expanding in tumor. Tumor T cell lymph node origin was a supported hypothesis, not proven.

TCRdb re-derived calls from the multiplex PCR reads in MiXCR, one entry per CDR3 protein. The repertoire includes approximately 100,000 distinct CDR3 sequences, roughly 20% of them detected once, and more than 0.9% sits in the top ten. This chain connects TRBV6-2 or TRBV6-3 to TRBJ2-5; 10 bases fit TRBD2. Sequencing was performed on axillary lymph node tissue. This clonotype originated in a female donor with breast cancer. Some clones in this sample may be carry-over from other donors' samples. The CDR3 spells CASSWSGRAGETQYF. CDR3 nucleotides: TGTGCCAGCAGTTGGAGCGGGAGGGCCGGGGAGACCCAGTACTTC.